This is a list of T cell receptor beta chains from one sample in a study of blood T cell repertoires in COVID-19. Assay: immunoSEQ multiplex PCR; the TCRdb copy retains only in-frame clones and omits some. The sample lists about 310,000 clones, about 87% occurring once. Sequenced input: peripheral blood. These receptors came from a woman aged 45-59 years who had recovered from COVID-19. CDR3s leave out the opening cysteine and the closing phenylalanine or tryptophan.

len: 12
v_gene: TRBV2
CDR3aa: ASSELAGGNEQF

len: 13
v_gene: TRBV19
CDR3aa: ASSIDNTGATEAF

len: 11
v_gene: TRBV27
CDR3aa: ASSKQELTEAF

len: 9
v_gene: TRBV20-1
CDR3aa: SASTGYEQY

len: 15
v_gene: TRBV7-9
CDR3aa: ASQGWLAGGRTGELF

len: 13
v_gene: TRBV7-8
CDR3aa: ASSLGGRAGNTIY

len: 13
v_gene: TRBV6-5
CDR3aa: ASSYGTRGTGELF

len: 11
v_gene: TRBV3-1/TRBV3-2
CDR3aa: ASSHRRGYEQY

len: 13
v_gene: TRBV28
CDR3aa: ASTFRGATTYGYT

len: 17
v_gene: TRBV6-2/TRBV6-3
CDR3aa: ASSYSKVWAGGDSTEAF

len: 12
v_gene: TRBV6-2/TRBV6-3
CDR3aa: ASSADGTLDEQY

len: 12
v_gene: TRBV19
CDR3aa: ASSIGHQTGELF

len: 12
v_gene: TRBV9
CDR3aa: ASSGTRGTDTQY

len: 14
v_gene: TRBV5-6
CDR3aa: ASSSTLTGLDQPQH

len: 10
v_gene: TRBV7-2
CDR3aa: ASSILNQPQH

len: 11
v_gene: TRBV28
CDR3aa: ASSLDRGYEAF

len: 12
v_gene: TRBV6-6
CDR3aa: ASRYDRGSYEQY